This entry is about one TCR beta chain. Under the authors' procedure: By means of reference gene primer amplification, nucleated cell counts were estimated. Using immunoSEQ multiplex PCR, the repertoire was profiled, and TCRdb retains in-frame clones only, with some absent. Clone size and the V and J calls come from that table; the DNA yielded D and trimming. In the table there are some 240,000 clones, 80% of which are singletons. The sample is drawn from a study of blood T cell repertoires in COVID-19. Study background: The study drew acute and convalescent COVID-19 samples from the United States, Italy and Spain. Sources were T cells, B-cell-depleted T cells, or PBMCs; the material itself was cDNA or gDNA.

Trimming removed 1 base from V and 10 bases from J, with 10 bases in between. CDR1 is SGHAT and CDR2 is FQNNGV in the germline V gene. The CDR3 consists of 12 residues. The material sequenced was peripheral blood. This sequence was found in a human donor in a cohort sampled during active COVID-19. The chain is built from TRBV11-2 and TRBJ1-1; TRBD1 might be the D (5 bases). The CDR3 region is CASSLGVRVAFF. CDR3 nucleotide sequence: TGTGCCAGCAGCTTAGGAGTCAGGGTAGCTTTCTTT.